The TCR beta chain described here comes from a study of cytomegalovirus exposure and HLA in healthy donors. The CDR3 totals 15 residues. V was cut by 0 bases and J by 2 bases, with 11 bases left in between. CDR1 is SGHTA, CDR2 FQGNSA, per germline. Method: immunoSEQ multiplex PCR; TCRdb's copy keeps in-frame clones and lacks some. The repertoire includes more than 250,000 clones, approximately 86% of them detected once, and approximately 1.1% sits in the top ten. Broader study findings: CMV antigen specificity of a few CMV-associated chains was confirmed in vitro. The tendency of first-cohort TCR clusters to co-occur in the 120 validation repertoires was the finding of a later analysis. The study labeled fewer than 200 TCR beta chains cytomegalovirus-associated.

This clone has more than one count but fewer than ten. The antigen is undetermined. It was the approximately 120-subject validation cohort, separate from the approximately 620-subject first cohort, to which the donors belonged. Specimen: PBMCs. This chain uses TRBV7-2 with TRBJ2-7, with D perhaps given as TRBD1 or TRBD2 (7 bases each). The receptor was derived from a young woman in good health and CMV-seropositive. The CDR3 DNA sequence: TGTGCCAGCAGCTTAGCGGGAGGGGGCCCCTACGAGCAGTACTTC. Its protein product is CASSLAGGGPYEQYF.